The 13 T cell receptor beta chains below were found in one sample sequenced in a study of shared clonotypes between healthy human individuals. Assay used: immunoSEQ multiplex PCR; TCRdb lists only in-frame clones, some missing. The sample lists 1.6 million or so clones, about 96% occurring once. The material sequenced was naive CD4+ T cells sorted from blood. This sample's subset: CD45RA+ positively selected. Receptor source: a man aged 25 to 40 in good health.

V usage is TRBV7-2 and J usage is TRBJ1-5, with 8 bases matching TRBD1. There are 14 residues in the CDR3. Germline CDR1 is SGHTA and CDR2 is FQGNSA. J was trimmed by 7 bases and V by 4 bases; bases with no gene match: 6. CDR3 in amino acids: CASSSRDRSQPQHF. The CDR3 DNA is TGTGCCAGCAGCTCCCGGGACAGGAGCCAGCCCCAGCATTTT.

CDR3 bases: TGTGCCAGTTCCAGGCAGTATAGCAATCAGCCCCAGCATTTT. It is translated as CASSRQYSNQPQHF. V usage is TRBV19 and J usage is TRBJ1-5; D call uncertain. This CDR3 region has 14 residues. Germline lookup yields CDR1 LNHDA and CDR2 SQIVND (reference sequence). Trimming pared 8 bases from V and 0 bases from J, leaving 11 bases between.

This clone showed up just once. Here the CDR3 reads CASSPDRGSQPQHF. The CDR3 region has the DNA TGTGCCAGCAGTCCTGACAGGGGTTCCCAGCCCCAGCATTTT. The V gene is TRBV2, the J gene TRBJ1-5; 8 nucleotides agree with TRBD1. The V gene end was trimmed by 5 bases and the J gene end by 7 bases; junction bases not matched to a gene: 7. In germline, CDR1 is SNHLY, CDR2 FYNNEI. The CDR3 is 14 residues long.

The chain joins TRBV10-2 to TRBJ2-7; TRBD1 agrees at 9 bases. Per germline, CDR1 WSHSY and CDR2 SAAADI. The CDR3 covers 12 residues. V lost 7 bases and J lost 3; bases outside the gene matches: 1. The CDR3: CASKTGGYEQYF. As DNA, the CDR3 is TGCGCCAGCAAGACAGGGGGCTACGAGCAGTACTTC.

This clone was detected only once. The rearrangement joins TRBV6-1 to TRBJ2-1; 8 nucleotides line up with TRBD2. This CDR3 has 20 residues. Unmatched junction bases numbered 15, after V lost 2 bases and J lost 0 bases. The germline V gene has CDR1 MNHNS and CDR2 SASEGT. CDR3 sequence (DNA): TGTGCCAGCAGTGAAAAGAAGGTAGTAGCGGGATGGAGCTCCTACAATGAGCAGTTCTTC. It specifies CASSEKKVVAGWSSYNEQFF.

This chain connects TRBV23-1 to TRBJ2-7; 8 bases match TRBD1. TRBV23-1 is labeled an ORF, and its function is uncertain. The ends lost 6 bases at V and 0 bases at J; junction bases unmatched: 7. The CDR3 contains 15 residues. The CDR3: CASRGDRSSSYEQYF. The CDR3 nucleotides read TGCGCCAGCAGAGGGGACAGGTCGAGCTCCTACGAGCAGTACTTC.

The chain recombines TRBV9 with TRBJ2-7; D is unclear. The CDR3 is made up of 14 amino acids. Germline V CDR1 and CDR2: SGDLS, YYNGEE. Trimming took off 0 bases at V and 5 bases at J, with 12 bases between the two ends. CDR3 amino acids: CASSVDGSSHEQYF. CDR3 DNA sequence: TGTGCCAGCAGCGTAGATGGTAGTTCCCACGAGCAGTACTTC.

The chain uses TRBV7-2 and TRBJ1-1; 9 bases are shared with TRBD1. V dropped 0 bases and J dropped 0; count of bases not matched to a gene: 5. The germline gives CDR1 SGHTA, CDR2 FQGNSA. This CDR3 is built from 17 residues. The CDR3 sequence: CASSLARTGALNTEAFF. CDR3 sequence (DNA): TGTGCCAGCAGCTTAGCGAGGACAGGGGCGTTGAACACTGAAGCTTTCTTT.

This chain connects TRBV28 to TRBJ1-2; a possible D gene is TRBD1 (6 bases). The V and J ends lost 4 bases and 6 bases respectively, with 15 bases between them. Germline CDR1 reads MDHEN; CDR2 reads SYDVKM. The CDR3 has 14 residues. CDR3 residues: CASSSQTWGHGYTF. The CDR3 DNA follows: TGTGCCAGCAGTTCGCAGACATGGGGGCATGGCTACACCTTC.

This chain connects TRBV9 to TRBJ2-2; 9 positions agree with TRBD2. The junction had 8 bases not matched to a gene; V was cut back by 0 bases and J by 5 bases. Per germline, CDR1 SGDLS and CDR2 YYNGEE. The CDR3 runs to 17 residues. CDR3 in amino acids: CASSVDPGGRGTGELFF. CDR3 DNA sequence: TGTGCCAGCAGCGTAGACCCCGGCGGGAGGGGTACCGGGGAGCTGTTTTTT.

The genes are TRBV7-3 and TRBJ2-2; tentative D call: TRBD1 (6 bases). The CDR3 consists of 14 residues. Trimming cost V 5 bases and J 4 bases, with 11 bases left between them. The germline V gene encodes CDR1 SGHTA and CDR2 FQGTGA. The CDR3 loop reads CASSTQGITGELFF. The CDR3 DNA reads TGTGCCAGCAGCACACAGGGAATCACCGGGGAGCTGTTTTTT. Full variable domain (rest looked up from reference TRBV7-3 and TRBJ2-2): GAGVSQTPSNKVTEKGKYVELRCDPISGHTALYWYRQSLGQGPEFLIYFQGTGAADDSGLPNDRFFAVRPEGSVSTLKIQRTERGDSAVYLCASSTQGITGELFFGEGSRLTVL.

The rearrangement links TRBV5-1 to TRBJ2-6; no clear D gene. The CDR3 covers 15 residues. V dropped 1 base and J dropped 1 base, with 6 bases sitting between them. The germline V gene encodes CDR1 SGHRS and CDR2 YFSETQ. Written as DNA, the CDR3 is TGCGCCAGCAGCTTGACAGAATCTGGGGCCAACGTCCTGACTTTC. Translating it yields CASSLTESGANVLTF.

This clone was counted once. The chain couples TRBV7-2 to TRBJ1-1; D remains ambiguous. The CDR3 covers 13 residues. Germline CDR1 reads SGHTA; CDR2 reads FQGNSA. V was pared by 2 bases and J by 1 base, with 5 bases between. The CDR3 spells CASSLYRNTEAFF. DNA of the CDR3: TGTGCCAGCAGCTTATACCGGAACACTGAAGCTTTCTTT.